The 28 T cell receptor beta chains listed next were all sequenced from one sample in a study of radiation and T cells in renal cell carcinoma. The time point here: baseline pretreatment blood. Treatment here: 15 Gy SBRT to primary tumor, nephrectomy 4 weeks later. This table comes from immunoSEQ multiplex PCR, and its TCRdb copy is limited to in-frame clones, with some not included. Seen here are 45,000 or so clones, roughly 84% observed once, and the top ten hold around 31%. The sample in question was blood, obtained from a patient whose treatment included radiotherapy and nephrectomy. The receptors originated from a woman in her seventies with renal cell carcinoma.

This clone has more than one count but fewer than ten. This rearrangement joins TRBV30 to TRBJ1-2; a weak D match, TRBD1 (5 bases). CDR1 is GTSNPN and CDR2 is SVGIG in the germline V gene (reference sequence). The CDR3 is 11 amino acids. With 8 bases removed from V and 7 bases from J, the gap between germline ends came to 14 bases. In DNA form, the CDR3 reads TGTGCCGGAATGCAGGGATTTGGCTACACCTTC. Its translation is CAGMQGFGYTF.

The chain recombines TRBV29-1 with TRBJ2-3; D is uncertain. Per germline, CDR1 SQVTM and CDR2 ANQGSEA. CDR3 length equals 14 residues. Trimming stripped 4 bases from V and 4 bases from J, with 15 bases between. The chain's CDR3 is CSVVERERSDTQYF. The CDR3 coding sequence is TGCAGCGTTGTGGAGAGAGAGCGATCAGATACGCAGTATTTT.

This clone showed up just once. The chain combines TRBV27 with TRBJ2-3, with TRBD1 matching 7 bases. The CDR3 is made up of 17 amino acids. With V trimmed by 5 bases and J by 0 bases, 11 bases remained unmatched. CDR1 and CDR2 from the germline V gene are MNHEY and SMNVEV (reference sequence). For the CDR3, the DNA is TGTGCCAGCAGTCCCGACAGGGTTCAGATGAGCACAGATACGCAGTATTTT. It is translated as CASSPDRVQMSTDTQYF.

V gene TRBV6-1 combines with J gene TRBJ1-1; D unclear. The V and J ends lost 6 bases and 2 bases respectively, with 16 bases between them. The CDR3 sequence is 15 residues long. CDR1 and CDR2 from the germline V gene are MNHNS and SASEGT. The CDR3, as DNA: TGTGCCAGCAGCACGAATGCGGCAGCCAACACTGAAGCTTTCTTT. Protein sequence: CASSTNAAANTEAFF.

The J gene is TRBJ2-1, the V gene TRBV12-1; the table gives TRBD2 as D, unverified against the DNA. TRBV12-1 is labeled a pseudogene. This CDR3 is 15 amino acids long. CDR3 bases: TGTGCCAGCAGCCTATCTCTTCGGGGATACAATGAGCAGTTCTTC. Its translation is CASSLSLRGYNEQFF.

The gene calls are TRBV18 and TRBJ2-5; 10 nucleotides agree with TRBD1. V shed 6 bases and J 5 bases; nucleotides not matched to a gene: 6. The CDR3 runs to 14 residues. Per germline, CDR1 KGHSH and CDR2 LQKENI. The CDR3 here is CASSGQGEGETQYF. CDR3 coding DNA: TGTGCCAGCTCCGGACAGGGGGAAGGCGAGACCCAGTACTTC. The full variable domain, in which reference TRBV18 and TRBJ2-5 provide the parts outside the CDR3, is NAGVMQNPRHLVRRRGQEARLRCSPMKGHSHVYWYRQLPEEGLKFMVYLQKENIIDESGMPKERFSAEFPKEGPSILRIQQVVRGDSAAYFCASSGQGEGETQYFGPGTRLLVL.

The genes are TRBV5-6 and TRBJ2-5; 15 bases are a match to TRBD2. The J call is in doubt because the DNA end fits TRBJ2-7 better. Germline V gene sequence: CDR1 SGHDT, CDR2 YYEEEE. There are 15 residues in the CDR3. CDR3 protein: CASSSGLAGGYEQYF. CDR3 DNA sequence: TGTGCCAGCAGCTCGGGACTAGCGGGGGGCTACGAGCAGTACTTC.

J is TRBJ2-1 and V is TRBV15; D remains ambiguous. CDR1 is LNHNV and CDR2 is YYDKDF in the germline V gene (reference sequence). Trimming took off 0 bases at V and 11 bases at J, with 11 bases between the two ends. CDR3 length: 13 amino acids. DNA for the CDR3: TGTGCCACCAGCAGAGATCTGGGCAGTCAGCAGTTCTTC. Residues: CATSRDLGSQQFF.

CDR3 DNA: TGTGCCAGCAGTATCCCGGGACAGGGGGGTTACAATGAGCAGTTCTTC. Translation: CASSIPGQGGYNEQFF. The rearrangement links TRBV28 to TRBJ2-1; 11 bases align to TRBD1. The CDR3 sequence is 16 residues long. Germline V gene sequence: CDR1 MDHEN, CDR2 SYDVKM. The trim removed 5 bases at V and 4 bases at J, leaving 7 bases unmatched.

The chain employs TRBV2 and TRBJ2-7; tentatively, D is TRBD2 (5 bases). Trimming shortened V by 3 bases and J by 2 bases, and 17 bases separated the two germline ends. Germline V gene sequence: CDR1 SNHLY, CDR2 FYNNEI. There are 16 residues in the CDR3. The CDR3 reads CASSESASPVPYEQYF. The CDR3 bases are TGTGCCAGCAGTGAGAGCGCTAGCCCGGTTCCCTACGAGCAGTACTTC.

The gene calls are TRBV10-3 and TRBJ2-6; 13 bases fit TRBD2. Germline V gene sequence: CDR1 ENHRY, CDR2 SYGVKD. The junction had 1 base not matched to a gene; V was cut back by 5 bases and J by 0 bases. CDR3 length: 17 amino acids. In DNA form, the CDR3 reads TGTGCCATCAGTCGGACTAGCGGGAGCTCTGGGGCCAACGTCCTGACTTTC. As protein: CAISRTSGSSGANVLTF.

The chain is built from TRBV7-2 and TRBJ2-2; 7 bases agree with TRBD2. The CDR3 spans 16 residues. V lost 1 base and J lost 4; bases outside the gene matches: 6. CDR1 and CDR2 from the germline V gene are SGHTA and FQGNSA. This CDR3 reads CASSLVSSGTTGELFF. As DNA, the CDR3 is TGTGCCAGCAGCTTAGTGTCTAGCGGAACCACCGGGGAGCTGTTTTTT.

V is TRBV18 and J is TRBJ2-2; D gene ambiguous. Trimming cost V 3 bases and J 3 bases, with 5 bases left between them. The germline V gene encodes CDR1 KGHSH and CDR2 LQKENI. CDR3 length: 13 residues. This CDR3 reads CASSPRDTGELFF. The CDR3 DNA is TGTGCCAGCTCACCCCGAGACACCGGGGAGCTGTTTTTT.

The chain employs TRBV13 and TRBJ2-3, with 9 bases identical to TRBD2. Germline CDR1 reads PRHDT; CDR2 reads FYEKMQ (reference sequence). The CDR3 has 18 amino acids. V was clipped by 3 bases and J by 2 bases; unmatched bases: 12. The CDR3 is CASSLRSSGVPLTDTQYF. As DNA, the CDR3 is TGTGCCAGCAGCTTGAGGTCTAGCGGGGTACCACTCACAGATACGCAGTATTTT. The full variable domain, with the rest looked up from reference TRBV13 and TRBJ2-3, is AAGVIQSPRHLIKEKRETATLKCYPIPRHDTVYWYQQGPGQDPQFLISFYEKMQSDKGSIPDRFSAQQFSDYHSELNMSSLELGDSALYFCASSLRSSGVPLTDTQYFGPGTRLTVL.

The CDR3 region has the DNA TGTGCCAGTATCCGGGGCAATGAGCAGTTCTTC. Translated: CASIRGNEQFF. The chain recombines TRBV19 with TRBJ2-1, with D perhaps TRBD2 (5 bases). Trimming cost V 7 bases and J 6 bases, with 7 bases left between them. CDR3 size: 11 residues. Germline V gene data show CDR1 as LNHDA and CDR2 as SQIVND (reference sequence). The full variable domain, with the rest looked up from reference TRBV19 and TRBJ2-1, is DGGITQSPKYLFRKEGQNVTLSCEQNLNHDAMYWYRQDPGQGLRLIYYSQIVNDFQKGDIAEGYSVSREKKESFPLTVTSAQKNPTAFYLCASIRGNEQFFGPGTRLTVL.

This chain uses TRBV7-2 with TRBJ1-2, with no clear D. The CDR3 runs 16 residues. V was cut by 2 bases and J by 2 bases, with 15 bases left in between. Per germline, CDR1 SGHTA and CDR2 FQGNSA. The CDR3 is CASSLSATRRNYGYTF. In DNA form, the CDR3 reads TGTGCCAGCAGCTTATCGGCGACGCGCCGGAACTATGGCTACACCTTC. The full variable domain, rest sourced from reference TRBV7-2 and TRBJ1-2, is GAGVSQSPSNKVTEKGKDVELRCDPISGHTALYWYRQSLGQGLEFLIYFQGNSAPDKSGLPSDRFSAERTGGSVSTLTIQRTQQEDSAVYLCASSLSATRRNYGYTFGSGTRLTVV.

In DNA form, the CDR3 reads TGTGCCAGTAATGGCGCTGGAAACACCATATATTTT. Translating it yields CASNGAGNTIYF. The chain couples TRBV19 to TRBJ1-3; D uncertain. Germline assignment: CDR1 LNHDA and CDR2 SQIVND (reference sequence). The CDR3 is made up of 12 amino acids. V was clipped by 7 bases and J by 2 bases, with 6 bases between them.

The rearrangement joins TRBV4-3 to TRBJ1-4; 8 bases map to TRBD1. Germline assignment: CDR1 LGHNA and CDR2 YSLEER. V trimming: 1 base; J trimming: 5 bases; junction bases outside the gene matches: 3. The CDR3 has 15 amino acids. The CDR3 nucleotides read TGCGCCAGCAGCCAAGGGCAGGGGGCAAATGAAAAACTGTTTTTT. Residues: CASSQGQGANEKLFF.

V gene TRBV28 combines with J gene TRBJ2-4; D may be TRBD2 (6 bases). V shed 3 bases and J shed 2 bases, with 8 bases lying between them. The CDR3 extends over 14 amino acids. Per germline, CDR1 MDHEN and CDR2 SYDVKM. CDR3: CASSFGGTKNIQYF. The CDR3 nucleotides read TGTGCCAGCAGTTTCGGGGGAACCAAAAACATTCAGTACTTC.

The chain carries TRBV23-1 and TRBJ2-5; perhaps D is TRBD1 or TRBD2 (7 bases each). TRBV23-1 is given ORF status, its function remaining uncertain. This CDR3 comprises 16 residues. Deletions cut 6 bases from V and 2 bases from J, with 19 bases between. The chain's CDR3 is CASSWEGALPQETQYF. CDR3 coding DNA: TGCGCCAGCAGCTGGGAGGGGGCCCTGCCTCAAGAGACCCAGTACTTC.

As concerns this clone: The same CDR3 also results from other DNA sequences found in this sample. The rearrangement links TRBV19 to TRBJ2-7, with D possibly being TRBD2 (6 bases). The V gene lost 1 base and the J gene lost 2 bases, with 9 bases spanning the gap. Germline V gene lookup returns CDR1 LNHDA and CDR2 SQIVND (reference sequence). This CDR3 is built from 14 residues. CDR3 protein: CASSIGAGTYEQYF. In nucleotides, the CDR3 is TGTGCCAGTAGTATAGGGGCGGGAACCTACGAGCAGTACTTC.

This sequence joins TRBV5-1 and TRBJ1-4; weak D call: TRBD1 (6 bases). CDR3 length: 16 amino acids. CDR1 SGHRS and CDR2 YFSETQ come from the germline V gene. V lost 5 bases and J lost 2, with 16 bases in between. The CDR3 DNA follows: TGCGCCAGCAGGACTCCAACAGGGACCACTAATGAAAAACTGTTTTTT. Amino acids: CASRTPTGTTNEKLFF.

The chain carries TRBV4-2 and TRBJ2-7; 9 nucleotides align to TRBD2. The germline V gene encodes CDR1 LGHNA and CDR2 YNFKEQ. The length of the CDR3 is 15 residues. Unmatched junction bases numbered 6, after V lost 0 bases and J lost 6 bases. The CDR3 coding sequence is TGTGCCAGCAGCCAAGAGGGCGGGAGGGCCTTCGAGCAGTACTTC. This gives the protein CASSQEGGRAFEQYF.

V gene TRBV7-9 combines with J gene TRBJ2-3; no definite D call. The CDR3 extends over 17 amino acids. From germline, CDR1 is SEHNR and CDR2 FQNEAQ (reference sequence). V dropped 1 base and J dropped 1 base, with 15 bases sitting between them. In DNA form, the CDR3 reads TGTGCCAGCAGCTTAGTACGGGCGGAGCGCCGCACAGATACGCAGTATTTT. Its translation is CASSLVRAERRTDTQYF.

This chain joins TRBV7-2 and TRBJ2-5; D gene ambiguous. The CDR3 is 11 amino acids. Germline CDR1 and CDR2: SGHTA and FQGNSA. Trimming removed 5 bases at V and 3 bases at J, with 4 bases between. The CDR3 is CASSHKETQYF. CDR3 bases: TGTGCCAGCAGCCATAAAGAGACCCAGTACTTC.

The CDR3 region is CASSLVMLAGSADEQYF. Written as DNA, the CDR3 is TGTGCCAGCAGCTTAGTAATGCTAGCGGGGTCGGCGGACGAGCAGTACTTC. The chain combines TRBV7-2 with TRBJ2-7; TRBD2 matches 9 bases. The V segment lost 1 base and the J segment 5 bases; nucleotides outside the gene matches: 12. The CDR3 spans 17 residues. The germline gives CDR1 SGHTA, CDR2 FQGNSA.

This chain links TRBV6-6 with TRBJ1-2; D might be TRBD1 (5 bases). The V gene's germline CDR1 is MNHNY and CDR2 SVGAGI (reference sequence). The CDR3 runs 11 residues. The V end lost 8 bases, the J end lost 4 bases, and 8 bases lay between the germline ends. CDR3 region: CASGGGYGYTF. CDR3 in DNA: TGTGCCAGCGGGGGAGGCTATGGCTACACCTTC.

This chain's CDR3 is CSAAGLETSGELFF. The DNA for the CDR3 is TGCAGCGCAGCGGGACTAGAGACCTCCGGGGAGCTGTTTTTT. The rearrangement links TRBV29-1 to TRBJ2-2; TRBD2 agrees at 8 bases. Germline loops: CDR1 SQVTM, CDR2 ANQGSEA. The CDR3 spans 14 residues. Trimming cost V 7 bases and J 6 bases; bases outside gene matches: 10.